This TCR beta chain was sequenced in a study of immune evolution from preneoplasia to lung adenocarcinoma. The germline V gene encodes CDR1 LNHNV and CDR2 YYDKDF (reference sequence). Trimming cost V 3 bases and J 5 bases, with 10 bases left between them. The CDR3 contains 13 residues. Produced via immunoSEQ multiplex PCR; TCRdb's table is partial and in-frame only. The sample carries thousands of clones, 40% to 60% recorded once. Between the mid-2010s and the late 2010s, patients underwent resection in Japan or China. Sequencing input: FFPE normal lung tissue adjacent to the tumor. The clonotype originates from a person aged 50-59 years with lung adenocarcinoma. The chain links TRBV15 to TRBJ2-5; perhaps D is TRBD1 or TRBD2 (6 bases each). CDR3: CATSSTGRETQYF. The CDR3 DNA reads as TGTGCCACCAGCAGCACAGGGAGGGAGACCCAGTACTTC. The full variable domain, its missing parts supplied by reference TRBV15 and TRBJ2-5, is DAMVIQNPRYQVTQFGKPVTLSCSQTLNHNVMYWYQQKSSQAPKLLFHYYDKDFNNEADTPDNFQSRRPNTSFCFLDIRSPGLGDTAMYLCATSSTGRETQYFGPGTRLLVL.